The 13 T cell receptor beta chains below come from one sample, sequenced in a study of CD8 T cell repertoires and HIV-1 epitope variants. The assay was immunoSEQ multiplex PCR, and TCRdb's table has in-frame clones only and misses some. Among around 5,000 clones, roughly 69% were seen once, and the ten largest hold about half. Their specific antigens are unknown. The sample comprised cultured CD8+ T cells derived from PBMCs. These receptors all stem from a male donor with HIV.

In its sample, this clone was seen a few times. This sequence joins TRBV5-4 and TRBJ1-5; unclear D gene. This CDR3 is 14 amino acids long. V lost 2 bases to trimming and J lost 0 bases, with 6 bases between them. Germline V lookup: CDR1 SGHNT, CDR2 YYREEE (reference sequence). The CDR3 loop reads CASSFSGSNQPQHF. The CDR3, as DNA: TGTGCCAGCAGCTTTTCGGGTAGCAATCAGCCCCAGCATTTT.

The V and J genes are TRBV28 and TRBJ1-4; D gene ambiguous. With 3 bases removed from V and 5 bases from J, the gap between germline ends came to 7 bases. CDR1 MDHEN and CDR2 SYDVKM come from the germline V gene. The CDR3 consists of 13 residues. The CDR3, as DNA: TGTGCCAGCAGTTTTGTAGGGAATGAAAAACTGTTTTTT. As protein: CASSFVGNEKLFF.

The chain carries TRBV29-1 and TRBJ2-3, with D unresolved. CDR3 length: 13 amino acids. V was clipped by 6 bases and J by 0 bases, with 10 bases between them. Germline values: CDR1 SQVTM, CDR2 ANQGSEA. The CDR3 is CSVDVASTDTQYF. CDR3 in DNA: TGCAGCGTGGACGTCGCTAGCACAGATACGCAGTATTTT.

The rearrangement joins TRBV10-3 to TRBJ2-1; 10 positions match TRBD2. CDR3 length: 17 residues. Germline lookup yields CDR1 ENHRY and CDR2 SYGVKD. J was trimmed by 1 base and V by 3 bases; bases with no gene match: 6. The CDR3 nucleotides are TGTGCCATCAGTGAAGCGGGAGGGTCCCCGTCCTACAATGAGCAGTTCTTC. It specifies CAISEAGGSPSYNEQFF.

The chain has TRBV7-9 and TRBJ2-3; 7 bases are a match to TRBD1. With 4 bases clipped from V and 4 bases from J, the junction kept 11 bases outside the gene matches. The germline gives CDR1 SEHNR, CDR2 FQNEAQ (reference sequence). The CDR3 has 16 amino acids. CDR3 sequence: CASSSLTGEHPDTQYF. CDR3 DNA: TGTGCCAGCAGCTCGCTAACAGGGGAACATCCAGATACGCAGTATTTT.

The chain combines TRBV19 with TRBJ1-1; D is perhaps TRBD1 (5 bases). The CDR3 is made up of 15 amino acids. Germline values: CDR1 LNHDA, CDR2 SQIVND (reference sequence). V gave up 3 bases and J gave up 4 bases, with 15 bases separating them. CDR3 in DNA: TGTGCCAGTAGTATCCACTTGGGGGTTGGCACTGAAGCTTTCTTT. It translates to CASSIHLGVGTEAFF.

This clone has just one count. V is TRBV12-5 and J is TRBJ1-1; 11 positions agree with TRBD1. After removal of 4 bases from V and 4 bases from J, the junction contained 2 bases not matched to a gene. This CDR3 contains 14 residues. CDR1 and CDR2 (germline): LGHNT, FRNRAP. CDR3 DNA sequence: TGTGCTAGTGGTTGGACAGGGGGCACCACTGAAGCTTTCTTT. It yields the protein CASGWTGGTTEAFF.

V and J are TRBV7-8 and TRBJ2-5; maybe TRBD2 (6 bases). CDR3 size: 15 residues. Germline V gene lookup returns CDR1 SGHVS and CDR2 FQNEAQ. V was cut by 5 bases and J by 1 base, with 14 bases left in between. The DNA of the CDR3 is TGTGCCAGCAGCCCAAGGAGGGGATTCCAAGAGACCCAGTACTTC. Protein: CASSPRRGFQETQYF.

This sequence joins TRBV28 and TRBJ1-1; D is unclear. V lost 1 base to trimming and J lost 1 base, with 10 bases between them. CDR1 is MDHEN and CDR2 is SYDVKM in the germline V gene. The CDR3 is made up of 15 amino acids. CDR3 nucleotide sequence: TGTGCCAGCAGTTTATTTCCGGGCACGAACACTGAAGCTTTCTTT. The encoded protein is CASSLFPGTNTEAFF.

Only one count was recorded for this clone. The chain links TRBV5-4 to TRBJ2-7; D gene uncertain. The CDR3 consists of 14 residues. Trimming cost V 0 bases and J 3 bases, with 10 bases left between them. Germline assignment: CDR1 SGHNT and CDR2 YYREEE (reference sequence). The CDR3 bases are TGTGCCAGCAGCTTGGGAGAGGCGCTCTACGAGCAGTACTTC. It codes for CASSLGEALYEQYF.

This chain joins TRBV7-2 and TRBJ2-7, with a possible D match to TRBD2 (6 bases). The CDR3 is 15 residues long. Trimming shortened V by 2 bases and J by 0 bases, and 11 bases separated the two germline ends. Germline CDR1 and CDR2: SGHTA and FQGNSA. CDR3 sequence: CASSLTRDSSYEQYF. Here the CDR3 DNA reads TGTGCCAGCAGCTTAACCCGGGACTCCTCCTACGAGCAGTACTTC.

The V call is TRBV7-6, the J call TRBJ1-1; D gene unclear. CDR3 length: 17 amino acids. Trimming left V 0 bases short and J 1 base short, with 15 bases between. Germline V gives CDR1 SGHVS, CDR2 FNYEAQ. Written as DNA, the CDR3 is TGTGCCAGCAGCTTAGCCTCTTCGGAGGGTAGGAACACTGAAGCTTTCTTT. This encodes CASSLASSEGRNTEAFF.

The CDR3 DNA is TGTGCCAGCAGTTTGGAGGGTTCGGGTAATGAAAAACTGTTTTTT. Translating it yields CASSLEGSGNEKLFF. The rearrangement joins TRBV28 to TRBJ1-4, with D uncertain. Germline CDR1 is MDHEN and CDR2 is SYDVKM. The germline V and J ends were trimmed by 3 bases and 4 bases, with 12 bases remaining between them. The CDR3 is 15 residues long.